This entry features one T cell receptor (beta chain) sequence. Its antigen is currently not known. No base-level quality is on record; no much larger clone is a single base apart. This sample was taken from a study of OX40 agonist ivuxolimab in advanced cancers. Broadly, across the study: Ivuxolimab was an agonistic, fully human IgG2 monoclonal antibody directed against OX40 (CD134), a costimulatory receptor. Partial responses were achieved by three dose-escalation patients, of whom one had hepatocellular carcinoma and two had cutaneous melanoma. Patients were allowed to have had prior anti-PD-1, anti-PD-L1 or anti-CTLA-4 therapy, and around 43% of the dose-escalation patients had been treated with checkpoint inhibitors. Of the 50 or so patients in dose escalation, about 20 had hepatocellular carcinoma, approximately 15 had melanoma, 9 had renal cell carcinoma and 9 had head and neck cancer. Intravenous ivuxolimab was administered to patients every 2 weeks at six dose levels: 0.01, 0.1, 0.3, 1.5, 3 and 10 mg/kg. Peripheral TCRbeta sequencing was intended to test whether TCR sequence diversity was altered and clonal T-cell expansion was caused by ivuxolimab. In the dose-escalation cohort, 82.7% of patients were male, and the mean age was approximately 60 years, with a range of roughly 23 to 85. The paper describes the monotherapy dose-escalation part (N of about 52 patients) of the phase I trial of ivuxolimab.

Beyond this particular receptor, the publication reports: Partial responders in the 0.1-3.0 mg/kg groups had among the lowest normalized peripheral clonal expansion, especially among CD8+ T cells. After ivuxolimab, CD8+ T cells had more expanded clones than CD4+ T cells on average. At doses of 0.1 to 3.0 mg/kg, clonal expansion of both CD4+ and CD8+ T cells in blood was seen between baseline and week 6. Which antigens the clonally expanded peripheral T cells were specific for was not determined. Low levels of normalized T-cell clonal expansion were also shown by some nonresponding patients.

Genomic DNA was isolated from the sorted cells so that the TCRbeta CDR3 region could be sequenced. The immunoSEQ Assay was used for sequencing of TCRbeta CDR3 regions. TCRdb mirrors the immuneACCESS table, restricted to in-frame sequences. Some clones are absent from its copies; in checked studies, under half trace to an unresolved V gene, and the reason for the others is unknown. The sample records roughly 80,000 clones, 85% to 95% of which are singletons. The ten largest clones represent 14% of the sample. The germline V gene sets CDR1 to LGHNA and CDR2 to YSLEER. Including the terminal cysteine and phenylalanine, the CDR3 comprises 16 residues. Only the CDR3 DNA is retained, 48 bases long and in frame from the first base. Compared with germline, V lacks 0 bases and J lacks 10 bases; bases without a gene match: 10. Patients with a history of autoimmune disease or receiving systemic immunosuppression were excluded from the trial. Peripheral blood for TCR sequencing was drawn from every dose cohort at baseline, at cycle 4 day 1 and at cycle 7 day 1. Samples were obtained from an open-label, multicenter, first-in-human phase I dose-escalation trial of ivuxolimab. Adults with locally advanced or metastatic head and neck squamous cell, hepatocellular, melanoma or renal cell carcinoma were enrolled in the trial. Before TCR sequencing, CD4+ T cells and CD8+ T cells from peripheral blood were sorted into separate populations.

The material was CD4+ or CD8+ T cells sorted from blood, obtained in a trial of the OX40 agonist ivuxolimab. This receptor chain uses TRBV4-3 and TRBJ2-1, and 9 junctional nucleotides match TRBD2. This clonotype originated in an adult with an advanced solid tumor such as melanoma, head and neck, liver or kidney cancer. The nucleotide sequence is TGCGCCAGCAGCCAAGAAGCGGGGGGCCTAGTTGTAGAGCAGTTCTTC. Its translation is CASSQEAGGLVVEQFF.